This passage covers 5 T cell receptor beta chains from one sample sequenced in a study of identical twins. TCRdb re-derived calls from the 5' RACE reads in MiXCR, one entry per CDR3 protein. Of 450,000 to 650,000 distinct CDR3 sequences listed, 9.6% were seen once; the top ten hold around 3.2%. These same data were also listed under a study on yellow fever vaccine responses in identical twins.

The sample taken for sequencing was PBMCs. The receptors originated from a woman aged 18 to 35 in good health.

This clonotype was seen a few times. The chain has TRBV5-4 and TRBJ1-1; 7 bases align to TRBD1. Trimming took 4 bases from V and 6 from J; bases not matched to a gene: 12. Germline V gene data show CDR1 as SGHNT and CDR2 as YYREEE (reference sequence). This CDR3 has 15 amino acids. In DNA form, the CDR3 reads TGTGCCAGCAGCCACAGGGGCGGGGGGTTGGCTGAAGCTTTCTTT. This sequence encodes CASSHRGGGLAEAFF.

This clonotype was seen only a few times. The J gene is TRBJ2-3, the V gene TRBV12-3 or TRBV12-4; D is perhaps TRBD1 or TRBD2 (5 bases each). Trimming pared 0 bases from V and 0 bases from J, leaving 16 bases between. The CDR3 consists of 18 residues. The CDR3 loop is CASSLARGRTRSTDTQYF. Written as DNA, the CDR3 is TGTGCCAGCAGTTTAGCGAGGGGAAGGACCAGAAGCACAGATACGCAGTATTTT.

This clonotype was seen only a few times. V and J are TRBV4-3 and TRBJ2-7, with 10 bases fitting TRBD1. The ends lost 1 base at V and 2 bases at J; junction bases unmatched: 5. The length of the CDR3 is 16 residues. Per the germline V gene, CDR1 is LGHNA and CDR2 is YSLEER. The CDR3 region is CASSQGPGQGPYEQYF. For the CDR3, the DNA is TGCGCCAGCAGCCAAGGTCCGGGACAGGGGCCCTACGAGCAGTACTTC.

This clonotype has just a few counts. The rearrangement joins TRBV28 to TRBJ2-5; the match to TRBD2 covers 7 bases. This CDR3 has 14 amino acids. After removal of 8 bases from V and 4 bases from J, the junction contained 10 bases not matched to a gene. Germline CDR1 and CDR2: MDHEN and SYDVKM. CDR3 sequence (DNA): TGTGCCAGCGGATTAGCGGGCCTGAGAGAGACCCAGTACTTC. Protein: CASGLAGLRETQYF.

This clonotype was recorded at least ten times. V and J are TRBV2 and TRBJ2-1; D perhaps matches TRBD1 (5 bases). V was trimmed by 1 base and J by 0 bases, leaving 10 bases between them. This CDR3 has 16 residues. Germline assignment: CDR1 SNHLY and CDR2 FYNNEI. Here the CDR3 reads CASSEGGLISYNEQFF. The CDR3 nucleotides are TGTGCCAGCAGTGAAGGGGGCTTAATCTCCTACAATGAGCAGTTCTTC. The full variable domain, with the rest looked up from reference TRBV2 and TRBJ2-1, is EPEVTQTPSHQVTQMGQEVILRCVPISNHLYFYWYRQILGQKVEFLVSFYNNEISEKSEIFDDQFSVERPDGSNFTLKIRSTKLEDSAMYFCASSEGGLISYNEQFFGPGTRLTVL.